These T cell receptor beta chains were read from a single sample in a study of shared clonotypes between healthy human individuals. Method: immunoSEQ multiplex PCR; TCRdb's copy keeps in-frame clones and lacks some. The data contain about 2 million clones, just under 95% of them singletons. Sequencing was done on a sample of naive CD8+ T cells sorted from blood. The receptors shown here come from a man younger than 35 in good health. Each CDR3 is given with its conserved first and last residue. D genes are given only for firm matches. Not every row has a clone size; where given, it reads once, few, many or a size class.

TGCAGCGTTTTGACTAGCAGAGAGACCCAGTACTTC,CSVLTSRETQYF,TRBJ2-5,.,TRBD2,TRBV29-1
TGTGCCACCCTACGGGGATCTCGCTACAATGAGCAGTTCTTC,CATLRGSRYNEQFF,TRBJ2-1,.,.,TRBV5-3
TGTGCCATCAGTGATGTGTCCACAGATACGCAGTATTTT,CAISDVSTDTQYF,TRBJ2-3,.,.,TRBV10-3
TGTGCCAGCAGCCAAGGTGGCGGGGGTGTCTTAGCGAACACTGAAGCTTTCTTT,CASSQGGGGVLANTEAFF,TRBJ1-1,.,.,TRBV14
TGTGCCAGCAGCAAGACAGGGGGCTTATCCTACGAGCAGTACTTC,CASSKTGGLSYEQYF,TRBJ2-7,.,TRBD1,TRBV7-8
TGCGCCAGCAGCCATGTCTTGCGGGGACCCACAGATACGCAGTATTTT,CASSHVLRGPTDTQYF,TRBJ2-3,.,.,TRBV4-1
TGCGCCAGCAGTGATCTAGCGGGGGGCCTCTCCTACAATGAGCAGTTCTTC,CASSDLAGGLSYNEQFF,TRBJ2-1,.,TRBD2,TRBV10-1
TGTGCCAGCAGTTCCCCGACAAGAGCCTATAATTCACCCCTCCACTTT,CASSSPTRAYNSPLHF,TRBJ1-6,once,.,TRBV28
TGTGCCATCAGTGAGCTGGGACTAGCCTCCGGGGAGCTGTTTTTT,CAISELGLASGELFF,TRBJ2-2,once,TRBD2,TRBV10-3
TGTGCTAGTGGTTTGGGTCCCTACGAGCAGTACTTC,CASGLGPYEQYF,TRBJ2-7,.,.,TRBV12-5
TGTGCCAGCAGCCCTAGGACTAGCGGGGTGTCCTACAATGAGCAGTTCTTC,CASSPRTSGVSYNEQFF,TRBJ2-1,.,TRBD2,TRBV7-9
TGTGCCAGCAGCTTAGTAGGGGGGGGCTCCTACGAGCAGTACTTC,CASSLVGGGSYEQYF,TRBJ2-7,once,.,TRBV7-8
TGTGCCAGCAGAAGACTAGCGGACTCCTACAATGAGCAGTTCTTC,CASRRLADSYNEQFF,TRBJ2-1,.,TRBD2,TRBV11-2
TGTGCCAGCAGCCCGATTTATCAAGAGACCCAGTACTTC,CASSPIYQETQYF,TRBJ2-5,.,.,TRBV6-5
TGTGCCAGCAGCTTCACCCCCGGGGAGGCCCACGAGCAGTACTTC,CASSFTPGEAHEQYF,TRBJ2-7,.,.,TRBV7-2